The 10 T cell receptor beta chains given below trace back to one sample, sequenced in a study of CD4 T cells in relation to SARS-CoV-2 and coronaviruses (dated by TCRdb to about 2021). These receptors' targets are unknown. CD4+ T cells from unexposed donors were collected before the COVID-19 pandemic (2011-2018). Following 10 days of culture, the EasySep CD4+ T cell isolation kit was used to isolate CD4+ T cells. Receptor libraries were prepared by the immunoSEQ multiplex PCR assay. As stored in TCRdb, this immuneACCESS dataset retains in-frame rearrangements with V and J assigned. A fraction of the clones does not appear; measured against another copy, unresolved V genes explain less than half of the discrepancy, and the remainder lacks a known reason. The sample yields under 30,000 clones; roughly 82% were counted once. Roughly 15% of the sample is held by the ten biggest clonotypes. Sample: CD4+ T cells from PBMCs, cultured in vitro. Receptor source: a human donor in good health.

The chain combines TRBV5-6 with TRBJ1-6; TRBD1 matches at 8 bases. This CDR3 contains 16 residues. Germline trimming cut 2 bases from V and 4 bases from J; bases unmatched to any gene: 5. Looked up from germline, CDR1 is SGHDT and CDR2 is YYEEEE. CDR3 region: CASSLTGTGYNSPLHF. The CDR3 DNA reads as TGTGCCAGCAGCTTAACCGGGACAGGTTATAATTCACCCCTCCACTTT.

The chain has TRBV2 and TRBJ2-3; D perhaps matches TRBD2 (5 bases). Germline-derived CDR1 and CDR2 are SNHLY and FYNNEI. The CDR3 runs to 14 residues. Trimming stripped 6 bases from V and 0 bases from J, with 10 bases between. The CDR3 sequence: CASRKGLSTDTQYF. In DNA form, the CDR3 reads TGTGCCAGCAGGAAAGGACTTAGCACAGATACGCAGTATTTT.

The gene calls are TRBV19 and TRBJ2-5, with 7 bases fitting TRBD1. CDR1 and CDR2 (germline): LNHDA, SQIVND (reference sequence). The CDR3 is 18 amino acids. Trimming removed 1 base from V and 0 bases from J; junction bases left unmatched: 11. The CDR3 DNA reads TGTGCCAGTAGTATAGGTGGGAATGGACAGGCGTACCAAGAGACCCAGTACTTC. Its translation: CASSIGGNGQAYQETQYF.

Of note for this clone: This sample includes further DNA sequences coding for the same CDR3. The rearrangement joins TRBV11-2 to TRBJ2-5, with a weak D call TRBD1 (6 bases). CDR3 length equals 13 residues. Trimming cost V 5 bases and J 2 bases, with 9 bases left between them. From germline, CDR1 is SGHAT and CDR2 FQNNGV. This chain's CDR3 is CASSRDRQETQYF. CDR3 coding DNA: TGTGCCAGCAGCAGAGACAGGCAAGAGACCCAGTACTTC.

The V call is TRBV9, the J call TRBJ1-2, with D uncertain. The V and J ends lost 0 bases and 7 bases respectively, with 16 bases between them. Germline assignment: CDR1 SGDLS and CDR2 YYNGEE. The CDR3 is 15 amino acids. In DNA form, the CDR3 reads TGTGCCAGCAGCGTAGTGGCAGCGCCAATCGGTGGCTACACCTTC. Translating it yields CASSVVAAPIGGYTF. Together with reference TRBV9 and TRBJ1-2, the CDR3 gives the full variable domain: DSGVTQTPKHLITATGQRVTLRCSPRSGDLSVYWYQQSLDQGLQFLIQYYNGEERAKGNILERFSAQQFPDLHSELNLSSLELGDSALYFCASSVVAAPIGGYTFGSGTRLTVV.

The chain has TRBV6-2 or TRBV6-3 and TRBJ1-2; D may be TRBD1 (5 bases). Germline V gene sequence: CDR1 MNHEY, CDR2 SVGEGT. V gave up 6 bases and J gave up 5 bases, with 13 bases separating them. The CDR3 is 13 residues long. The CDR3: CASSNQGLYGYTF. In DNA, the CDR3 is TGTGCCAGCAGCAACCAGGGTTTATATGGCTACACCTTC.

The rearrangement joins TRBV4-3 to TRBJ2-4, with TRBD2 identical over 9 bases. CDR1 and CDR2 from the germline V gene are LGHNA and YSLEER. With 0 bases clipped from V and 0 bases from J, the junction kept 6 bases outside the gene matches. The CDR3 has 18 residues. In nucleotides, the CDR3 is TGCGCCAGCAGCCAAGAATTTAGCGGGGGCCGAGCCAAAAACATTCAGTACTTC. Protein product: CASSQEFSGGRAKNIQYF.

This chain connects TRBV28 to TRBJ2-7; the D is unclear. In germline, CDR1 is MDHEN, CDR2 SYDVKM. V lost 5 bases to trimming and J lost 3 bases, with 5 bases between them. The CDR3 is made up of 11 amino acids. CDR3: CASSHHYEQYF. CDR3 nucleotides: TGTGCCAGCAGTCACCACTACGAGCAGTACTTC. Drawing the rest from reference TRBV28 and TRBJ2-7, the complete variable domain is DVKVTQSSRYLVKRTGEKVFLECVQDMDHENMFWYRQDPGLGLRLIYFSYDVKMKEKGDIPEGYSVSREKKERFSLILESASTNQTSMYLCASSHHYEQYFGPGTRLTVT.

This clone was counted between two and nine times. V is TRBV5-1 and J is TRBJ2-1, with a tentative D call TRBD1 (6 bases). In germline, CDR1 is SGHRS, CDR2 YFSETQ. V was clipped by 3 bases and J by 3 bases, with 10 bases between them. The CDR3 consists of 14 residues. The CDR3 DNA reads as TGCGCCAGCAGCTCAAGACAGGACTACAATGAGCAGTTCTTC. As protein: CASSSRQDYNEQFF.

The chain couples TRBV7-2 to TRBJ2-1; D is undetermined. V shed 1 base and J shed 8 bases, with 9 bases lying between them. CDR1 and CDR2 from the germline V gene are SGHTA and FQGNSA. The CDR3 covers 13 residues. The DNA of the CDR3 is TGTGCCAGCAGCTTAGTAGGTGGGGATGAGCAGTTCTTC. It specifies CASSLVGGDEQFF.